The source of this T cell receptor beta chain is a study of blood T cells in healthy people across ages. Findings and limits, study-wide: It was not possible, with unsorted PBMCs, to conclusively compare naive and antigen-experienced cells.

The authors ran a second PCR of roughly 6 to 11 cycles using a sample-barcoded 5' primer and a J-beta primer mix. One entry per CDR3 protein results from TCRdb running MiXCR on the 5' RACE reads. The sample includes around 990,000 distinct CDR3 sequences, roughly 24% of them seen just once. Total RNA, at least 5.5 micrograms per sample, came from PBMCs. The table lists this clonotype with a few counts. Its antigen is unknown. Trimming left V 3 bases short and J 3 bases short, with 15 bases between. This CDR3 is built from 15 residues. Germline CDR1 and CDR2: DFQATT and SNEGSKA (reference sequence). This sample was also put to use in a study of T cells of mothers and their children. As that study records: Biologically related mothers and children overlapped slightly more than unrelated pairs, a non-significant difference. No persistent microchimeric T cell clones were detected at roughly 94 clones per million clonotypes sensitivity.

Sequenced input: blood. This TCR came from a girl aged 2 to 9 in good health. The J gene is TRBJ2-1, the V gene TRBV20-1; perhaps TRBD2 as D (5 bases). Here the CDR3 reads CSARVEGSRYNEQFF. The CDR3 DNA reads as TGCAGTGCTAGGGTTGAGGGCAGTCGCTACAATGAGCAGTTCTTC.